This section outlines one T cell receptor (beta chain) sequence together with its context. What this receptor recognizes is not known. This specimen belongs to a study of T cells expressing NK-cell markers (TCRdb year 2020). About the full investigation: TCR beta-chain repertoires were profiled in sorted CD3+CD56+NKG2C+, CD3+CD56+NKG2C- and CD3+CD56-NKG2C+ T-cell subsets from several donors. Libraries were sequenced as 2 x 150 bp reads on Illumina HiSeq 2000/2500, MiSeq or NextSeq. Among the eight sequenced donors, seven were HCMV-seropositive and one was HCMV-seronegative. The study sequenced eight donors, all healthy volunteers chosen at random: three men and five women. What the research found in general, with its limitations: Those dominant clonotypes were again the most abundant among CD3+CD56-NKG2C+ cells in a few donors, at roughly 25-60.1%. In several donors, the dominant CD3+CD56+NKG2C+ clonotypes were among the top 10 CD8+ clonotypes and accounted for about 1.0-7.5% of CD8+ T cells. Whether the expanded NKG2C-expressing T cell clones were specific for HCMV antigens remained unclear.

CDR1 and CDR2, looked up from the germline V gene, are SGHAT and FQNNGV. Its CDR3 holds 18 amino acids, cysteine through phenylalanine. No DNA is given. Instrument on record: Illumina HiSeq 2000. The TCR beta cDNA libraries were made using 5'RACE template switching, a step that added both a universal primer site and unique molecular identifiers. Synthesis of cDNA was primed from the TCR beta constant segment and was followed by two consecutive PCR amplification steps. The published analysis was carried out like this. MIGEC handled demultiplexing of the reads and grouping by UMI, while MiTCR was used to assemble and quantify clonotypes. Only TCR cDNA sequences supported by at least two reads were kept to exclude erroneous sequences. The tcR package was used for downstream repertoire analysis, and clonotypes were matched across fractions by CDR3 nucleotide sequence plus V segment. VDJmatch was used to annotate antigen specificity against VDJdb, with one amino acid substitution in CDR3 allowed. TCRdb reprocessed the reads, so every CDR3 protein sequence counts as one entry and DNA is not shown. These V and J calls are TCRdb output, not the study's own analysis. This specimen's table enumerates 350,000 to 450,000 distinct CDR3 sequences. The ten most abundant clones make up over 4% of the sample.

To determine HCMV serostatus, a commercial ELISA kit was used to detect HCMV-specific IgG in serum. Peripheral blood mononuclear cells were isolated from blood by Ficoll density gradient centrifugation. Specimen: blood T cells: a sorted CD56 or NKG2C T cell subset, CD4+ or CD8+ T cells, or bulk PBMC T cells (not recorded which). The source is a man between 18 and 69 years old in good health. The sequence links TRBV11-2 to TRBJ2-2; as DNA is missing, the TRBD2 call by TCRdb cannot be tested. The CDR3 reads as follows: CASSFSGLAGGNTGELFF.